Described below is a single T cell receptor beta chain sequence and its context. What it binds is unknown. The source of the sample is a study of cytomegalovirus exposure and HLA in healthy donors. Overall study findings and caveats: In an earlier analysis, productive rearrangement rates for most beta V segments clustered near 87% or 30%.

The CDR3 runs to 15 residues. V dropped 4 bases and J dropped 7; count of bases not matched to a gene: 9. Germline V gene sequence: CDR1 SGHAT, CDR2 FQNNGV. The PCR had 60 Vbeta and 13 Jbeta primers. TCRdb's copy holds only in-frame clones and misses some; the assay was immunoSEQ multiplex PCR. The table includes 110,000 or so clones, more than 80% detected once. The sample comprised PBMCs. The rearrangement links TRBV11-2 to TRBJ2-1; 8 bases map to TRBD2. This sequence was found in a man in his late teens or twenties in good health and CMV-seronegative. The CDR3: CASSWRSGARNEQFF. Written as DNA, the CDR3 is TGTGCCAGCAGCTGGCGTAGCGGGGCCAGGAATGAGCAGTTCTTC.